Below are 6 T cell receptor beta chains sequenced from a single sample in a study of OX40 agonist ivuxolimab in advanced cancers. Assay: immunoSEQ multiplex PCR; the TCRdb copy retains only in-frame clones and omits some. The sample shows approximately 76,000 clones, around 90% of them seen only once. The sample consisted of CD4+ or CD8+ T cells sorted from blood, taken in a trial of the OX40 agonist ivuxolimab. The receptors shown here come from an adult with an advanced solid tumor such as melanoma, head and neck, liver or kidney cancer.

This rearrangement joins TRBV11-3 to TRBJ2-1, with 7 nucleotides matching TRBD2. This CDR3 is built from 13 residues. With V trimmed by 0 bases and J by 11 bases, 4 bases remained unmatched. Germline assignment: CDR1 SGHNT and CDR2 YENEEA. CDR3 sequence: CASSLDWEGKQFF. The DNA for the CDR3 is TGTGCCAGCAGCTTAGATTGGGAGGGGAAGCAGTTCTTC.

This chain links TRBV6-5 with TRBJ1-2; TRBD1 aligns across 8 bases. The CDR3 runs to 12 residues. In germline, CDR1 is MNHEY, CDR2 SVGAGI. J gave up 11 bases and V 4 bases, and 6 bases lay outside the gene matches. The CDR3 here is CASSFRTGRYTF. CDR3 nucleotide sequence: TGTGCCAGCAGTTTCCGGACAGGGCGTTACACCTTC.

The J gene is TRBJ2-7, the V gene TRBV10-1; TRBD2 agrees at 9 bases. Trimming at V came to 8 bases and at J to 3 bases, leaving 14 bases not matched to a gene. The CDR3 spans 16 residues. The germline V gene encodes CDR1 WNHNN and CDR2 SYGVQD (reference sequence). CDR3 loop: CASAGTSTLNHYEQYF. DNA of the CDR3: TGCGCCAGCGCCGGGACTAGCACACTAAACCACTACGAGCAGTACTTC.

This CDR3 is CAWSNAQGDQPQHF. In DNA, the CDR3 is TGTGCCTGGAGTAACGCGCAGGGGGATCAGCCCCAGCATTTT. This chain links TRBV30 with TRBJ1-5; 7 nucleotides line up with TRBD1. Losses at the gene ends were 2 bases for V and 5 bases for J; bases not matched to a gene: 6. The germline CDR1 and CDR2 sequences are GTSNPN and SVGIG (reference sequence). The CDR3 sequence is 14 residues long.

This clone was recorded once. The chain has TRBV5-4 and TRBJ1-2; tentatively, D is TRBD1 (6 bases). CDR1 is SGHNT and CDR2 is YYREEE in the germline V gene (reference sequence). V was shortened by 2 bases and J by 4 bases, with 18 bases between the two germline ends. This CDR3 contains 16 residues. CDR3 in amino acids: CASSLWVWDTTYGYTF. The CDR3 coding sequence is TGTGCCAGCAGCTTATGGGTTTGGGACACGACCTATGGCTACACCTTC.

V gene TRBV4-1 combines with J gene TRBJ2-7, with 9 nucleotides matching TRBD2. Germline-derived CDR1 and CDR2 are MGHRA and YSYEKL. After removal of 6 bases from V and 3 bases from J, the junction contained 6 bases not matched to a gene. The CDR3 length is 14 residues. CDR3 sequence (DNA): TGCGCCAGCAGTTATAGCGGGAGCGGCTACGAGCAGTACTTC. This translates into CASSYSGSGYEQYF.